This entry lists 8 T cell receptor beta chains sequenced from one sample in a study of T cell clonotyping in hematopoietic cell transplantation. TCRdb's copy holds only in-frame clones and misses some; the assay was immunoSEQ multiplex PCR. The sample shows roughly 80,000 clones, 90% to 97% of them seen only once. Noted time point: recipient sample about 28 days before transplant, after cytoreduction. This specimen consisted of peripheral blood mononuclear cells, obtained before stem cell transplant. All receptors come from a woman in her fifties or sixties with acute myeloid leukemia. Some clones in this sample may be carry-over from other donors' samples.

This chain joins TRBV19 and TRBJ1-2; 10 bases are shared with TRBD1. This CDR3 has 14 residues. CDR1 and CDR2 from the germline V gene are LNHDA and SQIVND (reference sequence). V dropped 6 bases and J dropped 6; count of bases not matched to a gene: 7. CDR3 in amino acids: CASSPGTGVHGYTF. In DNA, the CDR3 is TGTGCCAGTAGCCCCGGGACAGGGGTACATGGCTACACCTTC. Drawing the rest from reference TRBV19 and TRBJ1-2, the complete variable domain is DGGITQSPKYLFRKEGQNVTLSCEQNLNHDAMYWYRQDPGQGLRLIYYSQIVNDFQKGDIAEGYSVSREKKESFPLTVTSAQKNPTAFYLCASSPGTGVHGYTFGSGTRLTVV.

The rearrangement links TRBV5-6 to TRBJ2-7; D is undetermined. Germline V gene data show CDR1 as SGHDT and CDR2 as YYEEEE. Trimming removed 0 bases at V and 3 bases at J, with 4 bases between. The CDR3 contains 12 residues. The CDR3: CASSLGVYEQYF. CDR3 nucleotide sequence: TGTGCCAGCAGCTTGGGGGTCTACGAGCAGTACTTC. The variable domain in full, completed from reference TRBV5-6 and TRBJ2-7, reads DAGVTQSPTHLIKTRGQQVTLRCSPKSGHDTVSWYQQALGQGPQFIFQYYEEEERQRGNFPDRFSGHQFPNYSSELNVNALLLGDSALYLCASSLGVYEQYFGPGTRLTVT.

The genes are TRBV15 and TRBJ1-1; no clear D. Trimming cost V 1 base and J 1 base, with 4 bases left between them. This CDR3 spans 13 amino acids. Germline V gene data show CDR1 as LNHNV and CDR2 as YYDKDF (reference sequence). The CDR3 protein is CATSRVGNTEAFF. The CDR3 nucleotides read TGTGCCACCAGCAGAGTAGGGAACACTGAAGCTTTCTTT.

This sequence joins TRBV5-1 and TRBJ1-1; D is unclear. Looked up from germline, CDR1 is SGHRS and CDR2 is YFSETQ. V shed 4 bases and J shed 7 bases, with 17 bases lying between them. The CDR3 totals 14 residues. CDR3 in amino acids: CASSHSKPSDEAFF. Here the CDR3 DNA reads TGCGCCAGCAGCCATTCCAAGCCTTCCGATGAAGCTTTCTTT. Drawing the rest from reference TRBV5-1 and TRBJ1-1, the complete variable domain is KAGVTQTPRYLIKTRGQQVTLSCSPISGHRSVSWYQQTPGQGLQFLFEYFSETQRNKGNFPGRFSGRQFSNSRSEMNVSTLELGDSALYLCASSHSKPSDEAFFGQGTRLTVV.

The table lists this clone with a count of one. The chain has TRBV29-1 and TRBJ1-4, with 8 bases fitting TRBD1. The ends lost 1 base at V and 10 bases at J; junction bases unmatched: 2. The CDR3 consists of 12 residues. The V gene's germline CDR1 is SQVTM and CDR2 ANQGSEA. The CDR3 reads CSVEVDRGKLFF. The CDR3 DNA follows: TGCAGCGTTGAAGTAGACAGGGGAAAACTGTTTTTT.

This clone was recorded only once. This chain links TRBV28 with TRBJ1-3; 8 bases map to TRBD1. The CDR3 consists of 16 residues. From germline, CDR1 is MDHEN and CDR2 SYDVKM. V shed 2 bases, J shed 4 bases, and the junction held 7 bases outside the gene matches. CDR3 sequence (DNA): TGTGCCAGCAGTTTAAGGACCGGGACAGGAGGAAACACCATATATTTT. Amino acids: CASSLRTGTGGNTIYF.

This chain uses TRBV28 with TRBJ1-2; the D is unclear. Germline lookup yields CDR1 MDHEN and CDR2 SYDVKM. The CDR3 is 13 amino acids. Trimming shortened V by 5 bases and J by 3 bases, and 10 bases separated the two germline ends. In nucleotides, the CDR3 is TGTGCCAGCAGTCACGGGAGTCACTATGGCTACACCTTC. Its protein product is CASSHGSHYGYTF.

The chain carries TRBV6-5 and TRBJ2-3; 7 nucleotides match TRBD1. Germline trimming cut 2 bases from V and 1 base from J; bases unmatched to any gene: 3. Germline-derived CDR1 and CDR2 are MNHEY and SVGAGI. There are 15 residues in the CDR3. The CDR3 DNA sequence: TGTGCCAGCAGTTACCAGGGGGTGGGCACAGATACGCAGTATTTT. Translated: CASSYQGVGTDTQYF.